This TCR beta chain was obtained from a study of tumor and adjacent non-tumor tissue in lung cancer. Study details: The cohort had around eleven adenocarcinoma, a couple of squamous cell and 1 small cell patients. Study results and limitations: Tumor tissue had significantly higher TCR diversity than normal lung.

V was cut by 5 bases and J by 5 bases, with 7 bases left in between. The germline CDR1 and CDR2 sequences are MGHDK and SYGVNS. This CDR3 is built from 12 residues. For this clonotype: Its specificity is unknown.

TCRbeta libraries were built with three rounds of nested PCR, modified from ARM-PCR. TCRdb itself ran the multiplex PCR reads through MiXCR, one entry per CDR3 protein. The sample records more than 120,000 distinct CDR3 sequences, roughly 70% being singletons. The template was RNA from unsorted bulk tissue. Sample: lung tumor tissue. The chain recombines TRBV25-1 with TRBJ1-5; possibly TRBD1 for D (5 bases). This sequence originates from a man in his 60s with small cell lung cancer. CDR3 sequence reads: CASSQGYQPQHF. CDR3 bases: TGTGCCAGCAGTCAGGGCTATCAGCCCCAGCATTTT. The full variable domain, in which reference TRBV25-1 and TRBJ1-5 provide the parts outside the CDR3, is EADIYQTPRYLVIGTGKKITLECSQTMGHDKMYWYQQDPGMELHLIHYSYGVNSTEKGDLSSESTVSRIRTEHFPLTLESARPSHTSQYLCASSQGYQPQHFGDGTRLSIL.